A selection of T cell receptor beta chains follows, all from one sample in a study of control samples from healthy donors and cancer patients. Here immunoSEQ multiplex PCR was the method, and the copy in TCRdb shows in-frame clones only, minus some. The sample includes about 80,000 clones, 85% to 90% of them seen just once. Sequencing used blood. The receptors were gathered from a man aged 50 to 60 in good health. Each CDR3 is given with its conserved first and last residue. The D gene is left open where the match is weak. Not all rows give a size; the values are once, few, many and, for expanded clones, a class.

D: -
J: TRBJ1-5
V: TRBV7-2
size: -
DNA: TGTGCCAGCAGCTTGAGGGGACATCAGCCCCAGCATTTT
CDR3: CASSLRGHQPQHF

D: -
J: TRBJ2-6
V: TRBV5-8
size: -
DNA: TGTGCCAGCAGTCCAGGTCACCCACCCTCTGGGGCCAACGTCCTGACTTTC
CDR3: CASSPGHPPSGANVLTF

D: TRBD2
J: TRBJ2-1
V: TRBV6-5
size: once
DNA: TGTGCCAGCAGTTACTCCGGGACTAGCTCCTACAATGAGCAGTTCTTC
CDR3: CASSYSGTSSYNEQFF

D: -
J: TRBJ1-1
V: TRBV14
size: -
DNA: TGTGCCAGCAGCCAAGTTAAAGCTTTCTTT
CDR3: CASSQVKAFF

D: TRBD2
J: TRBJ2-5
V: TRBV5-1
size: -
DNA: TGCGCCAGCAGTAAACGTACGGGGGGGCCTCTTGAGACCCAGTACTTC
CDR3: CASSKRTGGPLETQYF

D: -
J: TRBJ2-7
V: TRBV12-5
size: -
DNA: TGTGCTAGTGGTTTGGTACCAGGGGTCCACGAGCAGTACTTC
CDR3: CASGLVPGVHEQYF

D: -
J: TRBJ2-5
V: TRBV4-2
size: few
DNA: TGTGCCAGCAGCCAAGCTACTAAAGAGACCCAGTACTTC
CDR3: CASSQATKETQYF

D: TRBD2
J: TRBJ2-7
V: TRBV11-2
size: -
DNA: TGTGCCAGCAGCTACGGGACTAGCGACTACGAGCAGTACTTC
CDR3: CASSYGTSDYEQYF

D: -
J: TRBJ2-5
V: TRBV11-2
size: -
DNA: TGTGCCAGCAGCTTAACGCGGGGTCAAGAGACCCAGTACTTC
CDR3: CASSLTRGQETQYF

D: -
J: TRBJ1-3
V: TRBV30
size: once
DNA: TGTGCCTGGAGTGCAGGGAAGTCAGGAAACACCATATATTTT
CDR3: CAWSAGKSGNTIYF

D: -
J: TRBJ1-4
V: TRBV30
size: once
DNA: TGTGCCTGGAGTGAAGGATCCTGGAACGAAAAACTGTTTTTT
CDR3: CAWSEGSWNEKLFF

D: -
J: TRBJ2-1
V: TRBV6-1
size: few
DNA: TGTGCCAGCAGTGAAGGAGTAGCGGATCTCTACAATGAGCAGTTCTTC
CDR3: CASSEGVADLYNEQFF

D: -
J: TRBJ1-2
V: TRBV19
size: -
DNA: TGTGCCAGTAGGCGAGCCACCCTCGAAGGCTACACCTTC
CDR3: CASRRATLEGYTF

D: TRBD1
J: TRBJ2-7
V: TRBV11-3
size: few
DNA: TGTGCCAGCAGCCTCGACAGGGCGAGCAACGAGCAGTACTTC
CDR3: CASSLDRASNEQYF

D: -
J: TRBJ1-2
V: TRBV7-9
size: -
DNA: TGTGCCAGCAGCTTCGGGGGCGGGGACTATGGCTACACCTTC
CDR3: CASSFGGGDYGYTF

D: -
J: TRBJ1-6
V: TRBV14
size: -
DNA: TGTGCCAGCAGCCAAGAAGGTACAGGGATGACACCCCTCCACTTT
CDR3: CASSQEGTGMTPLHF

D: -
J: TRBJ1-1
V: TRBV6-6
size: -
DNA: TGTGCCAGCAGTTACGCCGGCAACGCTGAAGCTTTCTTT
CDR3: CASSYAGNAEAFF

D: -
J: TRBJ1-1
V: TRBV24-1
size: -
DNA: TGTGCCACCAGTGATTCCGGGAGGGCTGAAGCTTTCTTT
CDR3: CATSDSGRAEAFF

D: TRBD1
J: TRBJ1-1
V: TRBV28
size: -
DNA: TGTGCCAGCACAAATCAGGGGGGCACTGAAGCTTTCTTT
CDR3: CASTNQGGTEAFF